Listed below are T cell receptor beta chains from one sample, sequenced in a study of cytomegalovirus exposure and HLA in healthy donors. Libraries were prepared by immunoSEQ multiplex PCR; TCRdb keeps only in-frame clonotypes and omits some of them. The table lists about 160,000 clones, around 69% of them singletons, with over 1.1% in the top ten. The sequenced material came from PBMCs. These receptors all come from a man between 60 and 75 years old in good health and CMV-seronegative. CDR3s include the opening cysteine and the closing phenylalanine or tryptophan.

v_gene: TRBV9; len: 17; j_gene: TRBJ2-1; CDR3aa: CASSVGLLAELDNEQFF
v_gene: TRBV5-5; len: 12; j_gene: TRBJ2-3; CDR3aa: CARDSSTDTQYF
v_gene: TRBV30; len: 16; j_gene: TRBJ2-3; CDR3aa: CAWSVPDSAITDTQYF
v_gene: TRBV19; len: 14; j_gene: TRBJ1-1; CDR3aa: CASSTGQGVTEAFF
v_gene: TRBV4-3; len: 16; j_gene: TRBJ2-1; CDR3aa: CASSQNSGTPYNEQFF
v_gene: TRBV19; len: 16; j_gene: TRBJ2-1; CDR3aa: CASSTQRQGVYNEQFF
v_gene: TRBV7-3; len: 13; j_gene: TRBJ1-2; CDR3aa: CASSQGQGHGYTF
v_gene: TRBV6-6; len: 15; j_gene: TRBJ1-5; CDR3aa: CASSYGQGDPQPQHF
v_gene: TRBV2; len: 14; j_gene: TRBJ2-3; CDR3aa: CASIWTSGGGTQYF
v_gene: TRBV5-1; len: 15; j_gene: TRBJ2-2; CDR3aa: CASSFGTGSPGELFF
v_gene: TRBV5-1; len: 14; j_gene: TRBJ2-5; CDR3aa: CASSLLGAQETQYF
v_gene: TRBV30; len: 14; j_gene: TRBJ2-5; CDR3aa: CAWSRLAGIETQYF
v_gene: TRBV11-2; len: 17; j_gene: TRBJ2-5; CDR3aa: CASSLDPGRGRQETQYF
v_gene: TRBV18; len: 17; j_gene: .; CDR3aa: CASSPFQTSGTTYEQYF
v_gene: TRBV20-1; len: 10; j_gene: TRBJ1-2; CDR3aa: CSWRGNGYTF
v_gene: TRBV20-1; len: 11; j_gene: TRBJ1-2; CDR3aa: CSASGGSGYTF
v_gene: TRBV11-2; len: 11; j_gene: TRBJ1-2; CDR3aa: CASSPGDGYTF
v_gene: TRBV6-5; len: 15; j_gene: TRBJ2-1; CDR3aa: CASSYSGGSYNEQFF
v_gene: TRBV29-1; len: 13; j_gene: TRBJ2-7; CDR3aa: CSVGRDRSYEQYF
v_gene: TRBV30; len: 17; j_gene: TRBJ2-1; CDR3aa: CAFGASGSTSSYNEQFF
v_gene: TRBV5-4; len: 14; j_gene: TRBJ2-5; CDR3aa: CASSREGRGETQYF
v_gene: TRBV6-6; len: 13; j_gene: TRBJ2-2; CDR3aa: CASSPSGAGELFF
v_gene: TRBV2; len: 12; j_gene: TRBJ1-3; CDR3aa: CASITDGNTIYF
v_gene: TRBV18; len: 16; j_gene: TRBJ2-1; CDR3aa: CASSPVAGGPGNEQFF
v_gene: TRBV15; len: 15; j_gene: TRBJ2-5; CDR3aa: CATSRVRRGIETQYF
v_gene: TRBV7-9; len: 14; j_gene: TRBJ1-1; CDR3aa: CSSSSWGGVGKAFF
v_gene: TRBV6-4; len: 14; j_gene: TRBJ1-3; CDR3aa: CASSKAGTENTIYF
v_gene: TRBV27; len: 14; j_gene: TRBJ1-2; CDR3aa: CASKRQGAVYGYTF
v_gene: TRBV19; len: 13; j_gene: TRBJ1-5; CDR3aa: CASADRSNQPQHF
v_gene: TRBV6-1; len: 15; j_gene: TRBJ2-6; CDR3aa: CASSEAYSRANVLTF